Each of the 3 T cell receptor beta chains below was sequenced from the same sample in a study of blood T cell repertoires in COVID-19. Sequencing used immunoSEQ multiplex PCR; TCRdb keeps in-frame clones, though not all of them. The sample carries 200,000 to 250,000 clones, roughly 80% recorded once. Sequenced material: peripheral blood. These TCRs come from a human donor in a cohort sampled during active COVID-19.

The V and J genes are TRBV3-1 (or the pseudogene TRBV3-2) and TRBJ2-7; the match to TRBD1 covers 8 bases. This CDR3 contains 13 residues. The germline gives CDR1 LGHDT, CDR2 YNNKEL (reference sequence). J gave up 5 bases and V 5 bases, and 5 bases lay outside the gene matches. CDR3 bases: TGTGCCAGCAGCTGGACAGGGTTCAACGAGCAGTACTTC. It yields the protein CASSWTGFNEQYF.

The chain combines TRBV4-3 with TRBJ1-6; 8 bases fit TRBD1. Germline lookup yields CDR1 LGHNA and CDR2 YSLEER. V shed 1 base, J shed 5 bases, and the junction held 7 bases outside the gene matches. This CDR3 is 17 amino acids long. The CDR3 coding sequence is TGCGCCAGCAGCCAAGCTACCCAGGGGGCGAATAATTCACCCCTCCACTTT. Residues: CASSQATQGANNSPLHF.

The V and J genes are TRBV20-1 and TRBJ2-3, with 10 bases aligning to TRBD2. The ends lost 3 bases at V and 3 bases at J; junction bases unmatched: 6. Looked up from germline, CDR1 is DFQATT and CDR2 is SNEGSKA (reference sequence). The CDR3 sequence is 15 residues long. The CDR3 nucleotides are TGCAGTGCTAGTATTACTAGCGGGACGACAGATACGCAGTATTTT. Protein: CSASITSGTTDTQYF.